A selection of T cell receptor beta chains follows, all from one sample in a study of T-cell memory formation after mild COVID-19. Using its own MiXCR run on the 5' RACE reads, TCRdb lists one record per CDR3 protein. This sample has 250,000 to 300,000 distinct CDR3 sequences, with about 16% found just once. Material for sequencing was PBMCs or a T cell subset sorted from them (not recorded which). The source of these receptors is a man between 18 and 35 years old who had mild COVID-19 (a few samples of this study predate the infection). Cell type and time point are not known. The CDR3 runs from the conserved cysteine through the conserved F or W. A D gene is named only where the DNA matches it firmly. Expanded clones get a size class; other rows say once, few or many, or leave the size out.

J	length	V	D	size	DNA	CDR3
TRBJ2-3	16	TRBV7-9	NA	few	TGTGCCAGCAGCTCCCTTGGGGGGGCCGGATCGGATACGCAGTATTTT	CASSSLGGAGSDTQYF
TRBJ1-1	14	TRBV6-1	NA	NA	TGTGCCAGCAGCCGCAGGGGAGAACTCGCTGAAGCTTTCTTT	CASSRRGELAEAFF
TRBJ1-6	12	TRBV9	NA	NA	TGTGCCAGCAGCGCGCAACAGGGCCCCCTCCACTTT	CASSAQQGPLHF
TRBJ2-3	12	TRBV11-1	NA	NA	TGTGCCACCAACACCGCCACGGATACGCAGTATTTT	CATNTATDTQYF
TRBJ2-2	15	TRBV12-3/TRBV12-4	NA	few	TGTGCCAGCAGTTCGGAGGGGGGAAACACCGGGGAGCTGTTTTTT	CASSSEGGNTGELFF
TRBJ1-2	14	TRBV29-1	TRBD1	few	TGCAGCGTTTGGGGTTACAGGGGCAACTATGGCTACACCTTC	CSVWGYRGNYGYTF
TRBJ2-2	13	TRBV12-3/TRBV12-4	NA	many	TGTGCCAGCAGTTTATCAGGGTCCGGGGAGCTGTTTTTT	CASSLSGSGELFF
TRBJ1-1	13	TRBV7-2	NA	NA	TGTGCCAGCAGTTCGTCTATGAACACTGAAGCTTTCTTT	CASSSSMNTEAFF
TRBJ2-5	17	TRBV20-1	NA	few	TGCAGTGCTAGAGGGGACCTTAAGAACGCCCGGCCAGAGACCCAGTACTTC	CSARGDLKNARPETQYF
TRBJ2-5	13	TRBV7-3	NA	few	TGTGCCAGCAGCCCTGGGCCCCGGGAGACCCAGTACTTC	CASSPGPRETQYF
TRBJ2-1	12	TRBV24-1	NA	many	TGTGCCACCAGTGATTTTAGGGATGAGCAGTTCTTC	CATSDFRDEQFF
TRBJ2-7	13	TRBV5-1	NA	NA	TGCGCCAGCAGCTTCATGGGCGCCTACGAGCAGTACTTC	CASSFMGAYEQYF
TRBJ1-2	13	TRBV7-3	NA	NA	TGTGCCAGCAGCTTCCCGGAACTCAATGGCTACACCTTC	CASSFPELNGYTF
TRBJ1-1	12	TRBV29-1	NA	few	TGCAGCGCAGAGGGGGGAGGAACTGAAGCTTTCTTT	CSAEGGGTEAFF
TRBJ1-2	12	TRBV6-1	TRBD1	NA	TGTGCCAGCAGTGGGACAGGTTTACGGTACACCTTC	CASSGTGLRYTF
TRBJ2-3	18	TRBV6-2/TRBV6-3	TRBD1	many	TGTGCCAGCAGTTACCGATGGACAGGTCGGGGAATCACAGATACGCAGTATTTT	CASSYRWTGRGITDTQYF
TRBJ1-5	21	TRBV21-1	NA	NA	TGTGCCAGCAGCCTCGGACATTGGTTCGAAGGGGATTGTTATAGCAATCAGCCCCAGCATTTT	CASSLGHWFEGDCYSNQPQHF
TRBJ1-2	15	TRBV12-3/TRBV12-4	TRBD1	many	TGTGCCAGCAGCCGCCGACGACAGGGGAAATATGGCTACACCTTC	CASSRRRQGKYGYTF
TRBJ1-6	13	TRBV11-2	NA	NA	TGTGCCAGCAGCCCCCCCTATAATTCACCCCTCCACTTT	CASSPPYNSPLHF
TRBJ1-1	15	TRBV5-1	NA	few	TGCGCCAGCAGCTACGGGGGGGCCCAGAACACTGAAGCTTTCTTT	CASSYGGAQNTEAFF
TRBJ2-1	16	TRBV12-3/TRBV12-4	TRBD2	NA	TGTGCCAGCAGTTTAGCAGGACTAGCGGGGGTCAATGAGCAGTTCTTC	CASSLAGLAGVNEQFF
TRBJ1-1	13	TRBV7-3	NA	once	TGTGCCAGCAGCCGGGGACGGGACTCTGAAGCTTTCTTT	CASSRGRDSEAFF
TRBJ1-4	19	TRBV5-1	TRBD1	few	TGCGCCAGCAGCTCTGGGAGGACGTCCGACGGACAGGGCTATGAAAAACTGTTTTTT	CASSSGRTSDGQGYEKLFF
TRBJ2-3	14	TRBV4-2	TRBD2	NA	TGTGCCAGCAGCCAGGGGGGGAGCAGCTCGACGCAGTATTTT	CASSQGGSSSTQYF
TRBJ2-3	15	TRBV20-1	NA	few	TGCAGTGCTTTCGGTGCGAAGGGCAGCACAGATACGCAGTATTTT	CSAFGAKGSTDTQYF
TRBJ2-3	15	TRBV5-1	TRBD2	NA	TGCGCCAGCAGCTTGAGCGGGGTTGCCACAGATACGCAGTATTTT	CASSLSGVATDTQYF
TRBJ2-1	15	TRBV5-5	TRBD1	NA	TGTGCCAGCAGCTCCCCCGGGACAGGGCTCAATGAGCAGTTCTTC	CASSSPGTGLNEQFF
TRBJ1-2	13	TRBV27	NA	few	TGTGCCAGCAGTTTTAATCGGGACGGCGGCTACACCTTC	CASSFNRDGGYTF
TRBJ2-3	12	TRBV12-3/TRBV12-4	NA	few	TGTGCCAGCGCTTGGCTCACAGATACGCAGTATTTT	CASAWLTDTQYF
TRBJ1-2	15	TRBV6-5	TRBD1	few	TGTGCCAGCAGTTACCTGACAGGGGGAGGATATGGCTACACCTTC	CASSYLTGGGYGYTF
TRBJ2-5	17	TRBV12-3/TRBV12-4	TRBD2	few	TGTGCCAGCAGAGCAGCCCAGAGCGGGGGGGCGCTTGAGACCCAGTACTTC	CASRAAQSGGALETQYF
TRBJ2-7	17	TRBV21-1	NA	few	TGTGCCAGCAGCAAAGGTGCGGGACAGGGCTACGTCTACGAGCAGTACTTC	CASSKGAGQGYVYEQYF
TRBJ2-3	17	TRBV11-2	TRBD2	few	TGTGCCAGCAGCTTAGGAAGGACGCATCCGGGAGGAGATACGCAGTATTTT	CASSLGRTHPGGDTQYF
TRBJ1-5	15	TRBV28	NA	few	TGTGCCAGCAGTTTAAATGGGGTCTCCAATCAGCCCCAGCATTTT	CASSLNGVSNQPQHF
TRBJ2-2	15	TRBV5-1	NA	few	TGCGCCAGCAGCTTGGATAAGACGAACACCGGGGAGCTGTTTTTT	CASSLDKTNTGELFF
TRBJ2-1	15	TRBV20-1	NA	once	TGCAGTGCTGCTACCCCCCCGATCATTTACAATGAGCAGTTCTTC	CSAATPPIIYNEQFF
TRBJ2-1	16	TRBV7-7	TRBD1	NA	TGTGCTAGCAGCGAAAACGGACAGGGGGCATTTGGTGAGCAGTTCTTC	CASSENGQGAFGEQFF
TRBJ1-6	19	TRBV5-1	NA	few	TGCGCCAGCAGTCTGGCCCCAGGGAGGTCTGCCTCCTATAATTCACCCCTCCACTTT	CASSLAPGRSASYNSPLHF
TRBJ1-3	12	TRBV5-6	NA	few	TGTGCCAGCAGCAGCACTGGAAACACCATATATTTT	CASSSTGNTIYF
TRBJ2-1	14	TRBV5-1	TRBD2	NA	TGCGCCAGCAAGTCGGGGGGGCAGAATAATGAGCAGTTCTTC	CASKSGGQNNEQFF
TRBJ1-6	14	TRBV10-3	NA	NA	TGTGCCATCAGTGAGTCGGGGTATAATTCACCCCTCCACTTT	CAISESGYNSPLHF
TRBJ2-1	13	TRBV6-2/TRBV6-3	TRBD2	NA	TGTGCCAGCGGTCCGGGACTAGCCTATGAGCAGTTCTTC	CASGPGLAYEQFF
TRBJ2-1	15	TRBV6-2/TRBV6-3	TRBD2	few	TGTGCCAGCAGTTACCCCCAGCGGGGGTGGGATGAGCAGTTCTTC	CASSYPQRGWDEQFF
TRBJ1-2	14	TRBV6-5	NA	many	TGTGCCAGCAGGCAGCAGGGTGTGGACTATGGCTACACCTTC	CASRQQGVDYGYTF
TRBJ2-7	12	TRBV6-2/TRBV6-3	NA	few	TGTGCCAGCAGTTACCGGGCCTACGAGCAGTACTTC	CASSYRAYEQYF
TRBJ2-3	16	TRBV7-8	TRBD1	NA	TGTGCCAGCAGCTTAACACAGGGGGCGGTCTCAGATACGCAGTATTTT	CASSLTQGAVSDTQYF
TRBJ1-1	13	TRBV18	NA	NA	TGTGCCAGCTCACCACCTTTCGGGACTGAAGCTTTCTTT	CASSPPFGTEAFF
TRBJ2-3	15	TRBV5-4	NA	NA	TGTGCCTTCGATACTGGAGGGGAGATCACAGATACGCAGTATTTT	CAFDTGGEITDTQYF
TRBJ1-2	15	TRBV2	NA	NA	TGTGCCAGCAGTGCTTCGCAGGGCGTTCTCTATGGCTACACCTTC	CASSASQGVLYGYTF
TRBJ2-2	13	TRBV4-1	NA	few	TGCGCCAGCAGCCAAGTTTCCACCGGGGAGCTGTTTTTT	CASSQVSTGELFF
TRBJ2-2	15	TRBV27	NA	NA	TGTGCCAGCGGTTCTACCAGAGGGGCTGGCGGGGAGCTGTTTTTT	CASGSTRGAGGELFF
TRBJ2-3	16	TRBV5-4	NA	NA	TGTGCCAGCAGACATGACCCTGATGGCCGGACAGATACGCAGTATTTT	CASRHDPDGRTDTQYF
TRBJ2-7	13	TRBV6-4	NA	NA	TGTGCCAGCAGTGAGAGGGGAACCTACGAGCAGTACTTC	CASSERGTYEQYF